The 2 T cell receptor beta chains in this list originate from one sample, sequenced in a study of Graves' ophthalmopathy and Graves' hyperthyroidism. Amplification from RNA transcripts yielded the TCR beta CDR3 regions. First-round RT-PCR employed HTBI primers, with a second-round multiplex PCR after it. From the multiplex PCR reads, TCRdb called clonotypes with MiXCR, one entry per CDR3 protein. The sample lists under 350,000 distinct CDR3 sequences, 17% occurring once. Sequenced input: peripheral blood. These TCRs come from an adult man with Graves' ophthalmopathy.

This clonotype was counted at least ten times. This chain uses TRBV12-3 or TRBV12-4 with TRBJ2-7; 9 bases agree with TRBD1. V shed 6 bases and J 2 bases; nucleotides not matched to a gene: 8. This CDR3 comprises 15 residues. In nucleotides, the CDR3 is TGTGCCAGCAGCTGGGGGGACAGGGTCACCTACGAGCAGTACTTC. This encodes CASSWGDRVTYEQYF.

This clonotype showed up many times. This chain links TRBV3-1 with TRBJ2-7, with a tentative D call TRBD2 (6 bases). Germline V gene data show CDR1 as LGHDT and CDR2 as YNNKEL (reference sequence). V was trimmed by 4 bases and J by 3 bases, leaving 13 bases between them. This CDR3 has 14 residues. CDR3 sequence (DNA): TGTGCCAGCAGCCCGATAGCGGCAGGCTACGAGCAGTACTTC. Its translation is CASSPIAAGYEQYF.